This T cell receptor (beta chain) was sequenced in a study of neoadjuvant anti-PD-1 for oral cavity cancer. The CDR3 is 15 residues long. Germline CDR1 is SEHNR and CDR2 is FQNEAQ (reference sequence). V shed 5 bases and J 4 bases; nucleotides not matched to a gene: 11. Using immunoSEQ multiplex PCR, the repertoire was profiled, and TCRdb retains in-frame clones only, with some absent. The sample has under 10,000 clones; 66% are singletons. The chain recombines TRBV7-9 with TRBJ2-7; 7 positions agree with TRBD1. This TCR derives from a person between 40 and 80 years old with oral cavity squamous cell carcinoma. The sequences come from tumor tissue, collected before nivolumab (anti-PD-1) treatment. The CDR3 region is CASSTGTATLYEQYF. DNA for the CDR3: TGTGCCAGCAGCACCGGGACAGCCACCCTTTACGAGCAGTACTTC.